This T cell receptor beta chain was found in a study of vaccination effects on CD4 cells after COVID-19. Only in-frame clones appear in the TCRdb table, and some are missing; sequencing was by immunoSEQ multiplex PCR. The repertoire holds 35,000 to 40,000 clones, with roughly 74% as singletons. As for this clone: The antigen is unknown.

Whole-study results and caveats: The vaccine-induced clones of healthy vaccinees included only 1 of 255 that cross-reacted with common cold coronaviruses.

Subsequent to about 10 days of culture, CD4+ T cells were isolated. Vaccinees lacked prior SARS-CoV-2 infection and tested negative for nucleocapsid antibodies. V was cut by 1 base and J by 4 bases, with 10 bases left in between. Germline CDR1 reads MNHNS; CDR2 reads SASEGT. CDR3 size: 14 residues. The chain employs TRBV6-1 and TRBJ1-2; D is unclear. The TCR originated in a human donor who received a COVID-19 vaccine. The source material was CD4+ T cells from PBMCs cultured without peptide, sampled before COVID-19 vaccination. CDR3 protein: CASSEVVRGYGYTF. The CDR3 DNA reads TGTGCCAGCAGTGAAGTGGTCCGCGGCTATGGCTACACCTTC.